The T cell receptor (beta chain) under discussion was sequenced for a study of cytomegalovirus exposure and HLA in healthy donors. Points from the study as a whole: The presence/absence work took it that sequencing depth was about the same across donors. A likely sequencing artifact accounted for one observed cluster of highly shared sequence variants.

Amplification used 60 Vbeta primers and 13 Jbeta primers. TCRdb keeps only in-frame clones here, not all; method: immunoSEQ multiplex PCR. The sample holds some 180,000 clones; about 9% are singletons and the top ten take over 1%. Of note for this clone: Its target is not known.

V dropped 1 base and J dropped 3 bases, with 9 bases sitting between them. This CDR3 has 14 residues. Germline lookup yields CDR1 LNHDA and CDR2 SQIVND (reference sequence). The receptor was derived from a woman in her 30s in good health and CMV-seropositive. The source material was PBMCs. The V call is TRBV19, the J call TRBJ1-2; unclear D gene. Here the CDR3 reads CASSIGGPHYGYTF. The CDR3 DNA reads TGTGCCAGTAGTATAGGTGGCCCTCACTATGGCTACACCTTC.